The rows below give T cell receptor beta chains drawn from one sample of a study of blood T cell repertoires in COVID-19. Libraries were prepared by immunoSEQ multiplex PCR; TCRdb keeps only in-frame clonotypes and omits some of them. The sample holds 220,000 or so clones; around 84% are singletons and the top ten take approximately 6.5%. The specimen was PBMCs or T cells enriched from blood (not recorded which). These receptors originate from a woman aged 40 to 50 who had recovered from COVID-19. Both conserved end residues are part of each CDR3. A D gene is named only where the DNA matches it firmly. Not all rows give a size; the values are once, few, many and, for expanded clones, a class.

abundance | j_gene | d_gene | v_gene | CDR3nt | CDR3aa
once | TRBJ1-4 | NA | TRBV2 | TGTGCCAGCAGTGTTACATGGGGGGCTAATGAAAAACTGTTTTTT | CASSVTWGANEKLFF
NA | TRBJ1-5 | NA | TRBV5-5 | TGTGCCAGCAGCTTGTGGGGGGGCAATCAGCCCCAGCATTTT | CASSLWGGNQPQHF
NA | TRBJ1-4 | NA | TRBV27 | TGTGCCAGCTCCTCCTTGAATGAAAAACTGTTTTTT | CASSSLNEKLFF
NA | TRBJ2-1 | TRBD2 | TRBV9 | TGTGCCAGCAGCCCAAAAAGTGGGCTAGCGGGAGCGCAGTTCTTC | CASSPKSGLAGAQFF
NA | TRBJ1-5 | NA | TRBV4-1 | TGCGCCAGCAGCCTCAGGGAATATAGCAATCAGCCCCAGCATTTT | CASSLREYSNQPQHF
NA | TRBJ2-5 | TRBD1 | TRBV19 | TGTGCCAGTAGTAGACTGACCGGGACAGGGCGAGAGACCCAGTACTTC | CASSRLTGTGRETQYF
few | TRBJ1-1 | NA | TRBV19 | TGTGCCAGTAGCAGGGCAACTCACACTGAAGCTTTCTTT | CASSRATHTEAFF
NA | TRBJ2-1 | TRBD2 | TRBV6-5 | TGTGCAGCGGGGGGCTCCTACAATGAGCAGTTCTTC | CAAGGSYNEQFF
NA | TRBJ2-1 | TRBD2 | TRBV30 | TGTGCCTATACGTCCGGGACTAACGTCAATGAGCAGTTCTTC | CAYTSGTNVNEQFF
NA | TRBJ1-2 | NA | TRBV11-3 | TGTGCCAGCAGCCCCCCGGGAGGTTGGGGCTATGGCTACACCTTC | CASSPPGGWGYGYTF
NA | TRBJ1-6 | TRBD1 | TRBV10-3 | TGTGCCATCACCGCGACAGGGATCAATTCACCCCTCCACTTT | CAITATGINSPLHF
NA | TRBJ1-6 | TRBD1 | TRBV6-6 | TGTGCCAGCAGCCCTAGGGACAGGGGAAATTCACCCCTCCACTTT | CASSPRDRGNSPLHF
NA | TRBJ2-5 | TRBD2 | TRBV15 | TGTGCCACCAGCAGAGATCTCGCGGGAGGGTCGGAGACCCAGTACTTC | CATSRDLAGGSETQYF
NA | TRBJ2-5 | NA | TRBV20-1 | TGCAGTGCTAGGACTAGAAAGACCCAGTACTTC | CSARTRKTQYF
NA | TRBJ2-3 | TRBD1 | TRBV28 | TGTGCCAGCATCCCCCCGGGACAGGGTTGGGCAGATACGCAGTATTTT | CASIPPGQGWADTQYF
NA | TRBJ2-1 | NA | TRBV9 | TGTGCCAGCAGCGTACGGGGGACCGTCCTCAATGAGCAGTTCTTC | CASSVRGTVLNEQFF
NA | TRBJ2-7 | NA | TRBV3-1/TRBV3-2 | TGTGCCAGCAGCCAAGGAGAGGGCTACGAGCAGTACTTC | CASSQGEGYEQYF
once | TRBJ2-7 | TRBD1 | TRBV6-5 | TGTGCCTTCGATCCGGACAGGGCCTCCTACGAGCAGTACTTC | CAFDPDRASYEQYF
NA | TRBJ2-3 | TRBD2 | TRBV27 | TGTGCCAGTAGAGACCCCGGACTAGCGGGCACAGATACGCAGTATTTT | CASRDPGLAGTDTQYF
NA | TRBJ2-3 | TRBD1 | TRBV4-1 | TGCGCCAGCAGCTACATGGACAGGGGGGTAGTAGATACGCAGTATTTT | CASSYMDRGVVDTQYF
NA | TRBJ2-1 | NA | TRBV9 | TGTGCCAGCAGCATAGCGTCCAATGAGCAGTTCTTC | CASSIASNEQFF
NA | TRBJ2-7 | NA | TRBV7-2 | TGTGCCAGCAGCACCAGACTGACCTACGAGCAGTACTTC | CASSTRLTYEQYF
few | TRBJ1-2 | TRBD1 | TRBV5-4 | TGTGCCAGCAGCTTGGGACAGGGGGCGTCGGTCTATGGCTACACCTTC | CASSLGQGASVYGYTF